This TCR beta chain was identified in a study of cytomegalovirus exposure and HLA in healthy donors. The study ran its PCR with 60 Vbeta and 13 Jbeta primers. Data came from immunoSEQ multiplex PCR; TCRdb stores just in-frame clones and leaves some out. The sample carries 160,000 or so clones, 75% to 85% recorded once. Sequenced sample: PBMCs. The source of this sequence is a man aged 50-59 years in good health and CMV-seropositive.

The CDR3 loop is CASSVSGGTDTQYF. Here the CDR3 DNA reads TGTGCCAGCAGTGTTAGCGGGGGAACAGATACGCAGTATTTT. V is TRBV2 and J is TRBJ2-3, with 9 positions matching TRBD2. The germline gives CDR1 SNHLY, CDR2 FYNNEI. The CDR3 length is 14 residues. Trimming at V came to 4 bases and at J to 3 bases, leaving 2 bases not matched to a gene.